The 18 T cell receptor beta chains below come from one sample, sequenced in a study of post-analysis software for immune sequencing data. Study results and caveats: Relative to controls, patients had roughly five TRBV segments at higher frequency, with TRBV5-6, TRBV5-1 and TRBV20-1 among these.

Their antigens are not known. Unique molecular identifiers had been added to the TCR beta cDNA libraries. TCRdb analysed the PCR reads with MiXCR anew, one entry per CDR3 protein. Among hundreds of thousands of distinct CDR3 sequences listed, roughly 38% were seen once. Sequenced: blood. The receptors shown here come from a girl aged 2 to 9 with multiple sclerosis.

This clonotype was seen once. The chain recombines TRBV28 with TRBJ2-7; 7 bases match TRBD1. CDR3 length: 16 amino acids. V gave up 2 bases and J gave up 4 bases; unmatched junction bases: 11. Germline V CDR1 and CDR2: MDHEN, SYDVKM. The CDR3: CASSLERGPGGYEQYF. As DNA, the CDR3 is TGTGCCAGCAGTTTAGAGAGGGGCCCAGGGGGTTACGAGCAGTACTTC.

A few counts support this clonotype. The rearrangement uses TRBV25-1 and TRBJ1-1; 8 positions agree with TRBD1. Losses at the gene ends were 6 bases for V and 5 bases for J; bases not matched to a gene: 5. The CDR3 is 13 residues long. Germline CDR1 and CDR2: MGHDK and SYGVNS. The CDR3 protein is CASRDRVYTEAFF. The CDR3 coding sequence is TGTGCCAGCAGGGACAGGGTATATACTGAAGCTTTCTTT.

This clonotype was observed a few times. The chain joins TRBV7-9 to TRBJ2-7; D could derive from TRBD1 or TRBD2 (5 bases each). CDR3 size: 15 residues. The V end was cut by 5 bases, the J end by 5 bases, with 19 bases between. Germline lookup yields CDR1 SEHNR and CDR2 FQNEAQ (reference sequence). In nucleotides, the CDR3 is TGTGCCAGCAGCGAACAACTAGGGGCTGGGGACGAGCAGTACTTC. This sequence encodes CASSEQLGAGDEQYF.

This clonotype turned up a few times. CDR3 in amino acids: CSARESTGTNYGYTF. The CDR3 DNA reads TGCAGTGCTAGAGAGTCTACAGGGACTAACTATGGCTACACCTTC. J is TRBJ1-2 and V is TRBV20-1; maybe TRBD1 (6 bases). This CDR3 has 15 residues. The V end was cut by 0 bases, the J end by 0 bases, with 11 bases between. The germline V gene encodes CDR1 DFQATT and CDR2 SNEGSKA (reference sequence).

The chain employs TRBV27 and TRBJ2-1, with TRBD2 identical over 12 bases. The J segment lost 8 bases and the V segment lost 1 base, leaving 9 bases of the junction unmatched. This CDR3 is built from 17 residues. Germline V gene sequence: CDR1 MNHEY, CDR2 SMNVEV (reference sequence). CDR3 DNA: TGTGCCAGCAGTTTATTGACTAGCGGGAGTGGAGTCCATGAGCAGTTCTTC. This gives the protein CASSLLTSGSGVHEQFF.

The V gene is TRBV25-1, the J gene TRBJ2-7; D gene unclear. The ends were cut back, 2 bases at V and 8 bases at J, with 7 bases in the middle. The CDR3 is 11 residues long. Germline-derived CDR1 and CDR2 are MGHDK and SYGVNS. The CDR3 is CASSEGPQQYF. The CDR3 region has the DNA TGTGCCAGCAGTGAAGGGCCCCAGCAGTACTTC.

This clonotype was picked up a small number of times. The chain has TRBV7-9 and TRBJ2-5; D might be TRBD1 (6 bases). Judging by the DNA end, TRBJ2-7 fits better; the J call may be wrong. Germline V gene data show CDR1 as SEHNR and CDR2 as FQNEAQ (reference sequence). The CDR3 length is 13 residues. CDR3 in DNA: TGTGCCAGCAGCTCTTTCACAGGGACCGAGCAGTACTTC. Translating it yields CASSSFTGTEQYF.

This clonotype came up a few times. The rearrangement links TRBV4-3 to TRBJ2-7, with 7 bases identical to TRBD1. The ends lost 0 bases at V and 2 bases at J; junction bases unmatched: 7. There are 16 residues in the CDR3. Germline CDR1 is LGHNA and CDR2 is YSLEER. CDR3 coding DNA: TGCGCCAGCAGCCAAGATAGGGGGACAGTTACCTACGAGCAGTACTTC. Protein sequence: CASSQDRGTVTYEQYF.

Turning to this clonotype: One end of the junction varies from germline; a read error may be responsible. The genes are TRBV15 and TRBJ2-7; TRBD2 aligns across 13 bases. Germline V CDR1 and CDR2: LNHNV, YYDKDF (reference sequence). This CDR3 is built from 16 residues. The chain's CDR3 is CATSRGLAGPSYEQYF. CDR3 sequence (DNA): TGTGCTACCAGCAGGGGACTAGCGGGGCCTTCCTACGAGCAGTACTTC.

The sample holds a few counts of this clonotype. The chain has TRBV28 and TRBJ2-1, with 7 bases that match TRBD1. The CDR3 sequence is 20 residues long. The V and J ends lost 6 bases and 5 bases, in that order; junction bases with no gene match: 25. CDR1 is MDHEN, CDR2 SYDVKM, per germline. The DNA for the CDR3 is TGTGCCAGCAGCGCGGCCGGGACAGCTCAGGCCGCATTAAGGGACAATGAGCAGTTCTTC. Translated: CASSAAGTAQAALRDNEQFF.

This clonotype was counted a single time. The rearrangement joins TRBV5-1 to TRBJ2-3; 8 positions agree with TRBD2. From germline, CDR1 is SGHRS and CDR2 YFSETQ. V shed 0 bases and J 6 bases; nucleotides not matched to a gene: 12. This CDR3 contains 17 residues. Here the CDR3 reads CASSLAVGGGRADTQYF. As DNA, the CDR3 is TGCGCCAGCAGCTTGGCGGTCGGCGGGGGGCGTGCCGATACGCAGTATTTT. Full variable domain (remainder filled in from reference TRBV5-1 and TRBJ2-3): KAGVTQTPRYLIKTRGQQVTLSCSPISGHRSVSWYQQTPGQGLQFLFEYFSETQRNKGNFPGRFSGRQFSNSRSEMNVSTLELGDSALYLCASSLAVGGGRADTQYFGPGTRLTVL.

This clonotype was seen a handful of times. This sequence joins TRBV7-2 and TRBJ1-5; TRBD1 matches at 8 bases. This CDR3 has 14 amino acids. V shed 4 bases and J 6 bases; nucleotides not matched to a gene: 5. CDR1 SGHTA and CDR2 FQGNSA come from the germline V gene. The chain's CDR3 is CASSSQGAAQPQHF. The CDR3 DNA sequence: TGTGCCAGCAGCTCCCAGGGGGCGGCTCAGCCCCAGCATTTT.

The chain combines TRBV7-6 with TRBJ1-1; D might be TRBD1 (5 bases). Trimming left V 5 bases short and J 3 bases short, with 10 bases between. Germline V gene data show CDR1 as SGHVS and CDR2 as FNYEAQ. This CDR3 contains 13 residues. CDR3 residues: CASSPGGYTEAFF. DNA for the CDR3: TGTGCCAGCAGCCCCGGGGGGTACACTGAAGCTTTCTTT. Filled out from reference TRBV7-6 and TRBJ1-1, the complete variable domain reads GAGVSQSPRYKVTKRGQDVALRCDPISGHVSLYWYRQALGQGPEFLTYFNYEAQQDKSGLPNDRFSAERPEGSISTLTIQRTEQRDSAMYRCASSPGGYTEAFFGQGTRLTVV.

This clonotype was counted only a few times. The chain carries TRBV28 and TRBJ2-7; TRBD1 agrees at 7 bases. Germline V gene sequence: CDR1 MDHEN, CDR2 SYDVKM. Trimming at V came to 6 bases and at J to 5 bases, leaving 10 bases not matched to a gene. This CDR3 contains 14 residues. The CDR3 is CASSETGIFNEQYF. The CDR3 nucleotides read TGTGCCAGCAGCGAGACAGGGATTTTTAACGAGCAGTACTTC.

This clonotype was detected a few times. V gene TRBV9 combines with J gene TRBJ1-1, with D hard to call. Trimming took 2 bases from V and 1 from J, leaving 9 bases between them. Germline assignment: CDR1 SGDLS and CDR2 YYNGEE. The CDR3 runs 14 residues. CDR3 sequence: CASSVLAGNTEAFF. The CDR3 bases are TGTGCCAGCAGCGTCCTTGCGGGGAACACTGAAGCTTTCTTT. The full variable domain, completed using reference TRBV9 and TRBJ1-1, is DSGVTQTPKHLITATGQRVTLRCSPRSGDLSVYWYQQSLDQGLQFLIQYYNGEERAKGNILERFSAQQFPDLHSELNLSSLELGDSALYFCASSVLAGNTEAFFGQGTRLTVV.

This clonotype has a handful of counts. V is TRBV20-1 and J is TRBJ2-7, with D possibly being TRBD2 (7 bases). The CDR3 sequence is 16 residues long. Trimming left V 0 bases short and J 5 bases short, with 20 bases between. CDR1 DFQATT and CDR2 SNEGSKA come from the germline V gene (reference sequence). The CDR3 coding sequence is TGCAGTGCTAGAGATCGGGGGGCCCCAAGGCCCAACGAGCAGTACTTC. Its translation: CSARDRGAPRPNEQYF.

The rearrangement joins TRBV5-5 to TRBJ2-1; D not resolved. V was pared by 6 bases and J by 2 bases, with 6 bases between. Germline CDR1 SGHKS, CDR2 YYEKEE (reference sequence). The CDR3 is 12 residues long. CDR3 in amino acids: CASTLPYNEQFF. The DNA for the CDR3 is TGTGCCAGCACGCTCCCCTACAATGAGCAGTTCTTC.

This clonotype was recorded a few times. The V call is TRBV5-6, the J call TRBJ2-7; tentatively, D is TRBD1 or TRBD2 (6 bases each). The V end lost 5 bases, the J end lost 5 bases, and 20 bases lay between the germline ends. This CDR3 spans 15 amino acids. Germline CDR1 and CDR2: SGHDT and YYEEEE. CDR3 residues: CASRAFLGGPDEQYF. The DNA of the CDR3 is TGTGCCAGCAGAGCTTTTTTGGGGGGCCCCGACGAGCAGTACTTC.